Below are 9 T cell receptor beta chains sequenced from a single sample in a study of cytomegalovirus exposure and HLA in healthy donors. PCR primers comprised 60 Vbeta and 13 Jbeta primers. TCRdb keeps only in-frame clones here, not all; method: immunoSEQ multiplex PCR. The sample holds 100,000 to 150,000 clones, around 83% seen once. Source material: PBMCs. The receptor set was obtained from a girl aged 2-10 years in good health and CMV-seronegative.

The chain links TRBV18 to TRBJ1-5, with 9 positions matching TRBD1. CDR3 size: 16 residues. V was clipped by 5 bases and J by 2 bases; unmatched bases: 7. CDR1 is KGHSH and CDR2 is LQKENI in the germline V gene. The CDR3 loop is CASSEQGAMGNQPQHF. CDR3 nucleotide sequence: TGTGCCAGCTCAGAACAGGGGGCGATGGGCAATCAGCCCCAGCATTTT.

The chain couples TRBV30 to TRBJ1-1; TRBD1 aligns across 7 bases. The junction had 11 bases not matched to a gene; V was cut back by 2 bases and J by 5 bases. This CDR3 contains 15 residues. Germline lookup yields CDR1 GTSNPN and CDR2 SVGIG (reference sequence). The CDR3 loop reads CAWSFRRQGGTEAFF. DNA of the CDR3: TGTGCCTGGAGTTTTCGGCGACAGGGAGGAACTGAAGCTTTCTTT.

The chain recombines TRBV6-4 with TRBJ2-1; TRBD2 aligns across 9 bases. CDR1 is MRHNA and CDR2 is SNTAGT in the germline V gene. The V and J ends lost 4 bases and 6 bases, in that order; junction bases with no gene match: 7. The CDR3 covers 15 residues. The CDR3 is CASSGGGADTNEQFF. Written as DNA, the CDR3 is TGTGCCAGCAGTGGCGGGGGGGCCGACACCAATGAGCAGTTCTTC.

This rearrangement joins TRBV4-1 to TRBJ2-5, with 9 bases fitting TRBD2. The V segment lost 0 bases and the J segment 2 bases; nucleotides outside the gene matches: 13. This CDR3 has 19 residues. Germline-derived CDR1 and CDR2 are MGHRA and YSYEKL. DNA for the CDR3: TGCGCCAGCAGCCAAGATCCGGGGCTAGCGGGGAGGTGGCAAGAGACCCAGTACTTC. Encoded protein: CASSQDPGLAGRWQETQYF.

The rearrangement joins TRBV4-3 to TRBJ1-1, with TRBD1 matching over 7 bases. In germline, CDR1 is LGHNA, CDR2 YSLEER. The CDR3 extends over 15 amino acids. V shed 0 bases and J 4 bases; nucleotides not matched to a gene: 5. CDR3 in amino acids: CASSQEQGVSTEAFF. The CDR3, as DNA: TGCGCCAGCAGCCAAGAGCAGGGGGTGAGCACTGAAGCTTTCTTT.

V is TRBV13 and J is TRBJ2-5; 9 bases agree with TRBD1. The DNA end is more similar to TRBJ2-7, so the J call may be wrong. Looked up from germline, CDR1 is PRHDT and CDR2 is FYEKMQ (reference sequence). The CDR3 totals 15 residues. In DNA, the CDR3 is TGTGCCAGCAGCTATACTAGGGGACAGGGATACGAGCAGTACTTC. As protein: CASSYTRGQGYEQYF.

The chain combines TRBV29-1 with TRBJ1-1; the D gene is possibly TRBD1 (6 bases). The CDR3 has 13 amino acids. With 7 bases removed from V and 4 bases from J, the gap between germline ends came to 16 bases. CDR1 is SQVTM and CDR2 is ANQGSEA in the germline V gene. For the CDR3, the DNA is TGCAGCGCCATGCAGGGGTTTGGCACTGAAGCTTTCTTT. Residues: CSAMQGFGTEAFF.

The chain has TRBV4-1 and TRBJ2-3, with D possibly TRBD2 on 6 matching bases. Per the germline V gene, CDR1 is MGHRA and CDR2 is YSYEKL. V was pared by 3 bases and J by 1 base, with 8 bases between. This CDR3 is built from 14 residues. The CDR3 region is CASSQGGGTDTQYF. Written as DNA, the CDR3 is TGCGCCAGCAGCCAGGGCGGGGGCACAGATACGCAGTATTTT.

This clone was observed a handful of times. J is TRBJ2-7 and V is TRBV25-1, with TRBD1 identical over 7 bases. Germline lookup yields CDR1 MGHDK and CDR2 SYGVNS. The CDR3 covers 15 residues. V shed 3 bases, J shed 4 bases, and the junction held 9 bases outside the gene matches. CDR3 amino acids: CASSDPSGTAYEQYF. The CDR3, as DNA: TGTGCCAGCAGTGATCCCTCCGGGACAGCTTACGAGCAGTACTTC.